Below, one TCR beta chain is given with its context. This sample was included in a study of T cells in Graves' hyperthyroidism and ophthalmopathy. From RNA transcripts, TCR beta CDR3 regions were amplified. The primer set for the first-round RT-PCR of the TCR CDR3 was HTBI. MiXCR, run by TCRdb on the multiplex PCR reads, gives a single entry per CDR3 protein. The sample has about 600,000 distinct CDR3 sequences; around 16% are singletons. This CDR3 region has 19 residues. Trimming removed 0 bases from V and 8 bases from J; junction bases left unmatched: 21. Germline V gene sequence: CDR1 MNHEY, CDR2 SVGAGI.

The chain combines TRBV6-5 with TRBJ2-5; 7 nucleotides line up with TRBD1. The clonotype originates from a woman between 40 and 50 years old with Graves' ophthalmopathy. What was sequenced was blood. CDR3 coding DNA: TGTGCCAGCAGTTACTCGTCCCCAATGGGACAGCCCAAGATAGGAACCCAGTACTTC. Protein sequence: CASSYSSPMGQPKIGTQYF.